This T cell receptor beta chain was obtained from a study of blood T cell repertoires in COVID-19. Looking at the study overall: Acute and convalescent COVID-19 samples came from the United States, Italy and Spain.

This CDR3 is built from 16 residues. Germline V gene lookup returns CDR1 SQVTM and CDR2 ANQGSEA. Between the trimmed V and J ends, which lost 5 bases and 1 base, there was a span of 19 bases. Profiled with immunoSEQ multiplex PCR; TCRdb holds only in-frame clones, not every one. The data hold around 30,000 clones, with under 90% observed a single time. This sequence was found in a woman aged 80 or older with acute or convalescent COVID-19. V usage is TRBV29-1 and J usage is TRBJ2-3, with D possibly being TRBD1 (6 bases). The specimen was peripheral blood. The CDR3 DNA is TGCAGCGTTACCGTCCCTTACAGGGATGGCACAGATACGCAGTATTTT. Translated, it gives CSVTVPYRDGTDTQYF.